This T cell receptor beta chain is drawn from a study of T cells after yellow fever vaccination. This clonotype was counted many times. What it recognizes is unknown. From the 5' RACE reads, TCRdb called clonotypes with MiXCR, one entry per CDR3 protein. The sample includes some 260,000 distinct CDR3 sequences, about 5% of them seen just once. The CDR3 loop spans 14 amino acids. The V end was cut by 6 bases, the J end by 4 bases, with 15 bases between. General study results and limits: The secondary response showed a weaker magnitude and a faster peak, day 5 versus 15.

Here the sequenced sample was CD4+ T cells sorted from PBMCs, taken on the day of the yellow fever booster vaccination. This clonotype originated in a young man who received the YFV17D yellow fever vaccine. This rearrangement joins TRBV12-3 or TRBV12-4 to TRBJ1-2; TRBD1 might be the D (6 bases). The CDR3 DNA is TGTGCCAGCAGCCGTAGGACAGCACCCTATGGCTACACCTTC. As protein: CASSRRTAPYGYTF.